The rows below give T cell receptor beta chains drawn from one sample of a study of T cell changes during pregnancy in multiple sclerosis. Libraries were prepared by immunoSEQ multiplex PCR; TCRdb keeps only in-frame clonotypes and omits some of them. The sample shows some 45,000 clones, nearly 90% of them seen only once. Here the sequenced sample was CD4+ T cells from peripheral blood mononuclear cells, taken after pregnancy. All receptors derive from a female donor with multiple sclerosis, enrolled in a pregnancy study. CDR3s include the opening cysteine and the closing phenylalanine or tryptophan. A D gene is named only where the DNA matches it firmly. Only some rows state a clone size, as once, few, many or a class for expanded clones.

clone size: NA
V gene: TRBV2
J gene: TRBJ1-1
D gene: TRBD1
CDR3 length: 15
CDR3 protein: CASSESGTGYTEAFF
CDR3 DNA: TGTGCCAGCAGTGAATCGGGGACAGGATACACTGAAGCTTTCTTT

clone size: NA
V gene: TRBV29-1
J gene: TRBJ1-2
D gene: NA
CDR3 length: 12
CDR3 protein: CSVEISGSGYTF
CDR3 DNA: TGCAGCGTTGAAATCTCAGGCTCCGGCTACACCTTC

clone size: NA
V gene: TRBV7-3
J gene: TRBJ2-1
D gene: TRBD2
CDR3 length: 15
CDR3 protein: CASSMTSGDYNEQFF
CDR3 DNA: TGTGCCAGCAGCATGACTAGCGGGGACTACAATGAGCAGTTCTTC

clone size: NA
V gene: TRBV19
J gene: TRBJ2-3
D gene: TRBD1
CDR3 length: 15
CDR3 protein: CASSPRDRDPDTQYF
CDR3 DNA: TGTGCCAGTAGTCCCCGGGACAGGGACCCAGATACGCAGTATTTT

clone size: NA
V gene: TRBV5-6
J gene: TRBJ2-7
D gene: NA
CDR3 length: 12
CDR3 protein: CASSLGGYEQYF
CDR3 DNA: TGTGCCAGCAGCTTAGGGGGTTACGAGCAGTACTTC

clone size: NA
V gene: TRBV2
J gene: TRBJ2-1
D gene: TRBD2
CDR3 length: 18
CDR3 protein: CASRSIWGLAGYYNEQFF
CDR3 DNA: TGTGCCAGCAGATCGATTTGGGGACTAGCGGGATACTACAATGAGCAGTTCTTC

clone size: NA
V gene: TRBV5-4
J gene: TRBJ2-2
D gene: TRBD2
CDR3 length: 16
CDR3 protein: CASSFKRGADTGELFF
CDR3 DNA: TGTGCCAGCAGTTTTAAGCGGGGGGCAGACACCGGGGAGCTGTTTTTT

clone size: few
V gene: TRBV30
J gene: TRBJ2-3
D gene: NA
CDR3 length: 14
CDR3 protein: CAWSLGWGTDTQYF
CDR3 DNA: TGTGCCTGGAGTCTCGGGTGGGGCACAGATACGCAGTATTTT

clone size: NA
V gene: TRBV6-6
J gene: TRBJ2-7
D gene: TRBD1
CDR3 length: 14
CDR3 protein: CASSYRPDRGEQYF
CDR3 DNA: TGTGCCAGCAGTTACCGGCCCGACAGGGGCGAGCAGTACTTC

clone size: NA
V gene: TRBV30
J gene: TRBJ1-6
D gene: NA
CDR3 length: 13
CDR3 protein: CAWSGGTLSPLHF
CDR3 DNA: TGTGCCTGGAGTGGGGGCACTCTCTCACCCCTCCACTTT

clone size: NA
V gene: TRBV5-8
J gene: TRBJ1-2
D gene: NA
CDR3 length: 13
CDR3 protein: CASSPGQNYGYTF
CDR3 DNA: TGTGCCAGCAGCCCCGGACAGAACTATGGCTACACCTTC